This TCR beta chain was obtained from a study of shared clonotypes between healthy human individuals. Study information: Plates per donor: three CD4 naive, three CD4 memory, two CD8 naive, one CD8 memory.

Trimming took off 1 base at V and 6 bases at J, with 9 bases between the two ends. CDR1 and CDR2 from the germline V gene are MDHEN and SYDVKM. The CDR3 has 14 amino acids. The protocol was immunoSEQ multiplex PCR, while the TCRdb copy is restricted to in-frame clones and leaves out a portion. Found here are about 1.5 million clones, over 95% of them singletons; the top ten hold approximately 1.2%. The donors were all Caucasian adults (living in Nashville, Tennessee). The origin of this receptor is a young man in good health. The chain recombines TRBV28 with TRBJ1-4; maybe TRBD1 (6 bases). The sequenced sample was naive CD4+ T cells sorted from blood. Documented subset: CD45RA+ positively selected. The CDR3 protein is CASSLSGVYEKLFF. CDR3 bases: TGTGCCAGCAGTTTATCAGGGGTCTATGAAAAACTGTTTTTT. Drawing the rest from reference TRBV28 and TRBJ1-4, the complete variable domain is DVKVTQSSRYLVKRTGEKVFLECVQDMDHENMFWYRQDPGLGLRLIYFSYDVKMKEKGDIPEGYSVSREKKERFSLILESASTNQTSMYLCASSLSGVYEKLFFGSGTQLSVL.